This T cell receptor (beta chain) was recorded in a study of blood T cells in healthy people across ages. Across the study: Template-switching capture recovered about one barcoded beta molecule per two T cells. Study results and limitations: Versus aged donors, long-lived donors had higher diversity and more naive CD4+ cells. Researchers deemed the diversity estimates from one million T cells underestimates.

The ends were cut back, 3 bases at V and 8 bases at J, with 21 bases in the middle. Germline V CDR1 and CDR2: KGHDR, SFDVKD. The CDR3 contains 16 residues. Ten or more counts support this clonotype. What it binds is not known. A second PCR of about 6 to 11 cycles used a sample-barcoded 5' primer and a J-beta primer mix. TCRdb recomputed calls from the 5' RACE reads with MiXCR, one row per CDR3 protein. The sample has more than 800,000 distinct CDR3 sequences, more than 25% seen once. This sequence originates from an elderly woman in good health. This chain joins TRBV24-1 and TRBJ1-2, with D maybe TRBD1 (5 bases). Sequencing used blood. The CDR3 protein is CATSDPNGPIRGGYTF. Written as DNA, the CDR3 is TGTGCCACCAGTGATCCGAACGGACCGATCCGGGGGGGCTACACCTTC.